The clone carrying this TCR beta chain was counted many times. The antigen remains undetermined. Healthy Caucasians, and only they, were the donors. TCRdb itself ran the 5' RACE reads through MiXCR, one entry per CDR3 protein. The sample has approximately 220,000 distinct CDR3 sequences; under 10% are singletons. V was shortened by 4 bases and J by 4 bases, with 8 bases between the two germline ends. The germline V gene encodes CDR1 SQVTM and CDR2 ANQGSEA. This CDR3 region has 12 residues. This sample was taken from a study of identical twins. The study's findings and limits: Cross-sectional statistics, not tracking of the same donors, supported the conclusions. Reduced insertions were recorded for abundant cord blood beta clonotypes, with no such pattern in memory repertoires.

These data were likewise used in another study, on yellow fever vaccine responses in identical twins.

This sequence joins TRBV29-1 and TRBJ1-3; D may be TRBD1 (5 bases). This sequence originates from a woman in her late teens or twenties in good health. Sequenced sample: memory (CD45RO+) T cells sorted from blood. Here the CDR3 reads CSVGQFGNTIYF. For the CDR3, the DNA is TGCAGCGTTGGACAGTTCGGAAACACCATATATTTT.